The 20 T cell receptor beta chains below come from one sample, sequenced in a study of T cell changes during pregnancy in multiple sclerosis. The method was immunoSEQ multiplex PCR; TCRdb's version includes in-frame clones alone and lacks a portion of them. The sample shows around 92,000 clones, 90% to 95% of them seen only once. The material sequenced was peripheral blood, taken in the first trimester of pregnancy. The source of these receptors is a female donor with multiple sclerosis, enrolled in a pregnancy study.

The chain carries TRBV6-5 and TRBJ1-2, with 8 bases aligning to TRBD1. Trimming took 7 bases from V and 5 from J; bases not matched to a gene: 9. This CDR3 has 14 amino acids. CDR1 is MNHEY, CDR2 SVGAGI, per germline. The CDR3, as DNA: TGTGCCAGCACCACAGGGGGAGGGCTGTATGGCTACACCTTC. Its protein product is CASTTGGGLYGYTF.

J is TRBJ1-2 and V is TRBV7-9, with 8 bases identical to TRBD1. Germline CDR1 SEHNR, CDR2 FQNEAQ (reference sequence). The CDR3 loop spans 14 amino acids. With 7 bases clipped from V and 7 bases from J, the junction kept 11 bases outside the gene matches. The DNA for the CDR3 is TGTGCCAGCATAGACCCGGGACAGGAGGTTGGCTACACCTTC. This codes for CASIDPGQEVGYTF.

The chain has TRBV6-5 and TRBJ1-5; TRBD1 is a possible D gene (6 bases). Germline CDR1 is MNHEY and CDR2 is SVGAGI. V lost 2 bases and J lost 5, with 16 bases in between. This CDR3 region has 16 residues. Written as DNA, the CDR3 is TGTGCCAGCAGTTACACGAGGGGGGGCGCCGATCAGCCCCAGCATTTT. Translating gives CASSYTRGGADQPQHF.

The chain links TRBV13 to TRBJ2-5, with 9 bases identical to TRBD1. With 5 bases clipped from V and 9 bases from J, the junction kept 10 bases outside the gene matches. Looked up from germline, CDR1 is PRHDT and CDR2 is FYEKMQ (reference sequence). The CDR3 covers 14 residues. CDR3 loop: CASSVKRDRVSQYF. DNA for the CDR3: TGTGCCAGCAGCGTGAAGCGGGACAGGGTATCCCAGTACTTC.

For the CDR3, the DNA is TGCGCCAGCAGCTTCGGGACAGGGGGTGTCTACGAGCAGTACTTC. This sequence encodes CASSFGTGGVYEQYF. The chain recombines TRBV5-1 with TRBJ2-7; 11 bases map to TRBD1. V shed 2 bases and J 3 bases; nucleotides not matched to a gene: 4. This CDR3 has 15 amino acids. The germline V gene encodes CDR1 SGHRS and CDR2 YFSETQ.

The rearrangement uses TRBV2 and TRBJ2-5; TRBD2 might be the D (5 bases). This CDR3 spans 14 amino acids. CDR1 is SNHLY and CDR2 is FYNNEI in the germline V gene. The V end lost 0 bases, the J end lost 7 bases, and 12 bases lay between the germline ends. CDR3 protein: CASSEAWRALTQYF. In nucleotides, the CDR3 is TGTGCCAGCAGTGAAGCCTGGCGGGCCTTGACCCAGTACTTC.

V is TRBV9 and J is TRBJ2-5; D might be TRBD1 (7 bases). V lost 4 bases and J lost 3, with 19 bases in between. The CDR3 has 16 amino acids. Germline assignment: CDR1 SGDLS and CDR2 YYNGEE. The CDR3 spells CASSPRDSGGKETQYF. CDR3 in DNA: TGTGCCAGCAGCCCGCGGGACAGCGGAGGGAAAGAGACCCAGTACTTC.

The rearrangement uses TRBV30 and TRBJ1-5; 11 positions match TRBD1. V lost 2 bases to trimming and J lost 10 bases; unmatched junction nucleotides: 7. Germline CDR1 and CDR2: GTSNPN and SVGIG (reference sequence). The CDR3 consists of 14 residues. The CDR3 nucleotides read TGTGCCTGGAGTAGACCGGGACAGGGGGTCCCCCAGCATTTT. Protein sequence: CAWSRPGQGVPQHF.

J is TRBJ2-7 and V is TRBV5-1; 8 nucleotides match TRBD1. Germline V gene sequence: CDR1 SGHRS, CDR2 YFSETQ. This CDR3 spans 15 amino acids. V was clipped by 4 bases and J by 1 base; unmatched bases: 7. In nucleotides, the CDR3 is TGCGCCAGCAGCCGCCGGACAGGGATATCCTACGAGCAGTACTTC. Protein product: CASSRRTGISYEQYF.

The chain is built from TRBV10-3 and TRBJ2-7; 11 bases align to TRBD1. After removal of 4 bases from V and 4 bases from J, the junction contained 3 bases not matched to a gene. This CDR3 has 14 residues. The germline V gene has CDR1 ENHRY and CDR2 SYGVKD. CDR3 bases: TGTGCCATCAGTGGGGGACAGGGGGTATACGAGCAGTACTTC. It translates to CAISGGQGVYEQYF.

The chain couples TRBV7-2 to TRBJ2-1, with 13 bases aligning to TRBD2. The CDR3 runs 14 residues. V trimming: 7 bases; J trimming: 10 bases; junction bases outside the gene matches: 7. Germline V gives CDR1 SGHTA, CDR2 FQGNSA. The CDR3 bases are TGTGCCAGCACTCAACTAGCGGGGGGGAGGGAGCAGTTCTTC. Its protein is CASTQLAGGREQFF.

The chain combines TRBV27 with TRBJ1-2, with D hard to call. From germline, CDR1 is MNHEY and CDR2 SMNVEV (reference sequence). The CDR3 covers 12 residues. V lost 8 bases to trimming and J lost 4 bases, with 11 bases between them. This CDR3 is CASSPGAYGYTF. CDR3 bases: TGTGCCAGCTCCCCGGGAGCCTATGGCTACACCTTC.

The V call is TRBV15, the J call TRBJ2-3, with a tentative D call TRBD1 (6 bases). Trimming shortened V by 0 bases and J by 3 bases, and 13 bases separated the two germline ends. The CDR3 is 16 amino acids. Germline loops: CDR1 LNHNV, CDR2 YYDKDF (reference sequence). In nucleotides, the CDR3 is TGTGCCACCAGCAGAGATCCGCCAGGGGCGACAGATACGCAGTATTTT. This gives the protein CATSRDPPGATDTQYF.

This clone is a singleton in its sample. The chain combines TRBV15 with TRBJ2-5, with D possibly TRBD1 on 5 matching bases. This CDR3 has 14 residues. The germline gives CDR1 LNHNV, CDR2 YYDKDF (reference sequence). V was trimmed by 0 bases and J by 3 bases, leaving 8 bases between them. CDR3 sequence (DNA): TGTGCCACCAGCAGAGAGGGCAGGGAAGAGACCCAGTACTTC. This codes for CATSREGREETQYF.

V is TRBV7-6 and J is TRBJ2-1, with 8 bases lining up with TRBD2. Germline CDR1 is SGHVS and CDR2 is FNYEAQ. CDR3 length equals 16 residues. J gave up 3 bases and V 4 bases, and 8 bases lay outside the gene matches. Here the CDR3 reads CASSWGTRANYNEQFF. CDR3 bases: TGTGCCAGCAGCTGGGGGACTAGAGCTAACTACAATGAGCAGTTCTTC.

The rearrangement uses TRBV2 and TRBJ1-2; 12 bases are a match to TRBD1. CDR1 and CDR2 from the germline V gene are SNHLY and FYNNEI. This CDR3 contains 16 residues. Unmatched junction bases numbered 8, after V lost 7 bases and J lost 2 bases. CDR3 residues: CASTSWGTGGNYGYTF. CDR3 bases: TGTGCCAGCACCTCTTGGGGGACAGGGGGCAACTATGGCTACACCTTC.

V and J are TRBV28 and TRBJ1-2, with 8 bases identical to TRBD1. The germline V gene encodes CDR1 MDHEN and CDR2 SYDVKM. Trimming took 3 bases from V and 4 from J; bases not matched to a gene: 4. CDR3 length equals 14 residues. The DNA for the CDR3 is TGTGCCAGCAGTTTCGCAGGGGGCAGCTATGGCTACACCTTC. This gives the protein CASSFAGGSYGYTF.

V usage is TRBV27 and J usage is TRBJ1-1; 7 positions match TRBD1. The CDR3 consists of 14 residues. V was clipped by 3 bases and J by 2 bases; unmatched bases: 3. Germline V lookup: CDR1 MNHEY, CDR2 SMNVEV (reference sequence). The CDR3 DNA sequence: TGTGCCAGCAGTTTGGCAGGGGGAAACACTGAAGCTTTCTTT. The encoded protein is CASSLAGGNTEAFF.

Note on this clone: The junction departs from the called germline gene at one end, perhaps through a read error. This chain joins TRBV7-7 and TRBJ2-3; tentative D call: TRBD2 (5 bases). Germline V gene lookup returns CDR1 SSHAT and CDR2 FNYEAQ (reference sequence). CDR3 length: 13 residues. CDR3 sequence: CASSRGHADTQYF. CDR3 in DNA: TGTGCTAGCAGCCGAGGGCATGCAGATACGCAGTATTTT.

The chain carries TRBV15 and TRBJ1-2, with 7 positions matching TRBD1. Trimming at V came to 0 bases and at J to 5 bases, leaving 12 bases not matched to a gene. The CDR3 has 17 residues. Germline assignment: CDR1 LNHNV and CDR2 YYDKDF (reference sequence). The CDR3 reads CATSRETQTGILYGYTF. The CDR3 DNA sequence: TGTGCCACCAGCAGAGAAACCCAGACAGGGATCCTATATGGCTACACCTTC.